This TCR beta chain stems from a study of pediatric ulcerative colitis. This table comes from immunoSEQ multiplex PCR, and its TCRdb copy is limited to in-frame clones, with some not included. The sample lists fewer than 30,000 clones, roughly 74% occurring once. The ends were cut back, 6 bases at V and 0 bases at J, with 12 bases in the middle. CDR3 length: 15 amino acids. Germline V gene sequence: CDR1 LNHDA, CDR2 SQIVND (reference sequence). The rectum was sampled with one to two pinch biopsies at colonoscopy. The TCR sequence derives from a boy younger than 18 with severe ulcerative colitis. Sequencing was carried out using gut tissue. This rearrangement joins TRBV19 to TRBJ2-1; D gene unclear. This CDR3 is CASSVQTGSYNEQFF. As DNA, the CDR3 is TGTGCCAGTAGCGTTCAGACCGGCTCCTACAATGAGCAGTTCTTC.